This TCR beta chain was identified in a study of blood T cell repertoires in COVID-19. The wider study: T cells, B-cell-depleted T cells, or PBMCs supplied cDNA or gDNA.

The protocol was immunoSEQ multiplex PCR, while the TCRdb copy is restricted to in-frame clones and leaves out a portion. The sample includes some 300,000 clones, around 86% of them seen just once. V was clipped by 6 bases and J by 3 bases, with 14 bases between them. CDR1 and CDR2 (germline): SEHNR, FQNEAQ (reference sequence). This CDR3 contains 14 residues. The TCR originated in a man aged 70 or older with acute or convalescent COVID-19. The chain employs TRBV7-9 and TRBJ1-1, with TRBD1 as a possible D gene (6 bases). The sample consisted of peripheral blood. The CDR3: CASRSQGRDTEAFF. For the CDR3, the DNA is TGTGCCAGCAGATCACAGGGACGGGACACTGAAGCTTTCTTT.